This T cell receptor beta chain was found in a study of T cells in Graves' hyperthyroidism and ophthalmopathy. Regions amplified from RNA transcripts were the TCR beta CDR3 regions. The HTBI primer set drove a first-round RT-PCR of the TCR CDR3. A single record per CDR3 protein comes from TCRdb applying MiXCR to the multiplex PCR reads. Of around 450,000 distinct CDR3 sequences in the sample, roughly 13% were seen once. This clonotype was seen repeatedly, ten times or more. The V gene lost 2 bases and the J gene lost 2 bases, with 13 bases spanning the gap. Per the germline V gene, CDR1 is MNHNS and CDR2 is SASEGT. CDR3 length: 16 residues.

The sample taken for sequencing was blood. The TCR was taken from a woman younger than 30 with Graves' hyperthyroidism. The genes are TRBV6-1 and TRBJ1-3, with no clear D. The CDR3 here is CASSELASATGNTIYF. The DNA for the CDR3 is TGTGCCAGCAGTGAACTCGCCAGCGCAACTGGAAACACCATATATTTT.